These 17 T cell receptor beta chains share one sample of origin, sequenced in a study of blood T cells in healthy people across ages. Then a second PCR, running about 7 to 11 cycles, was carried out with a sample-barcoded 5' primer and a J-beta primer mix. TCRdb independently ran MiXCR on the 5' RACE reads; one entry per CDR3 protein. The sample yields more than 500,000 distinct CDR3 sequences, 27% seen once. The sample consisted of blood. These receptors all stem from an older woman in good health.

V and J are TRBV3-1 and TRBJ2-2; D gene ambiguous. V was trimmed by 7 bases and J by 3 bases, leaving 15 bases between them. The germline CDR1 and CDR2 sequences are LGHDT and YNNKEL (reference sequence). The CDR3 sequence is 15 residues long. CDR3 in amino acids: CASKQSVFYTGELFF. In DNA form, the CDR3 reads TGTGCCAGCAAGCAATCGGTTTTTTACACCGGGGAGCTGTTTTTT.

The chain combines TRBV5-1 with TRBJ1-2; 12 bases align to TRBD1. This CDR3 comprises 17 residues. V lost 0 bases to trimming and J lost 0 bases; unmatched junction nucleotides: 3. Germline V gene lookup returns CDR1 SGHRS and CDR2 YFSETQ. CDR3 sequence: CASSLAGTGGPNYGYTF. CDR3 coding DNA: TGCGCCAGCAGCTTGGCCGGGACAGGGGGCCCTAACTATGGCTACACCTTC.

This clonotype was counted at least ten times. This chain links TRBV6-5 with TRBJ2-7, with D tentatively TRBD1 (6 bases). The CDR3 is 16 residues long. Germline assignment: CDR1 MNHEY and CDR2 SVGAGI. V dropped 2 bases and J dropped 5 bases, with 19 bases sitting between them. The CDR3 here is CASSYMMQGPVDEQYF. In DNA, the CDR3 is TGTGCCAGCAGTTACATGATGCAGGGGCCCGTGGACGAGCAGTACTTC.

This clonotype was seen only a few times. The chain is built from TRBV3-1 and TRBJ1-2; a possible D gene is TRBD1 (6 bases). This CDR3 comprises 14 residues. Germline lookup yields CDR1 LGHDT and CDR2 YNNKEL (reference sequence). The ends were cut back, 3 bases at V and 7 bases at J, with 15 bases in the middle. In DNA, the CDR3 is TGTGCCAGCAGCCATTTGGACAGTAGGTCTGGCTACACCTTC. Protein product: CASSHLDSRSGYTF. The variable domain in full, completed from reference TRBV3-1 and TRBJ1-2, reads DTAVSQTPKYLVTQMGNDKSIKCEQNLGHDTMYWYKQDSKKFLKIMFSYNNKELIINETVPNRFSPKSPDKAHLNLHINSLELGDSAVYFCASSHLDSRSGYTFGSGTRLTVV.

CDR3 loop: CSVAGRVNTEAFF. In DNA form, the CDR3 reads TGCAGTGTGGCCGGTAGGGTGAACACTGAAGCTTTCTTT. J is TRBJ1-1 and V is TRBV20-1; D gene uncertain. V shed 7 bases and J shed 0 bases, with 12 bases lying between them. CDR1 and CDR2 from the germline V gene are DFQATT and SNEGSKA (reference sequence). The CDR3 runs to 13 residues.

The chain is built from TRBV7-2 and TRBJ1-3, with 8 bases matching TRBD1. J gave up 7 bases and V 4 bases, and 6 bases lay outside the gene matches. Germline assignment: CDR1 SGHTA and CDR2 FQGNSA. The length of the CDR3 is 14 residues. The CDR3: CASSSGQGLNTIYF. In nucleotides, the CDR3 is TGTGCCAGCAGCTCTGGACAGGGTCTGAACACCATATATTTT.

This clonotype came up a few times. The rearrangement uses TRBV20-1 and TRBJ1-4, with D tentatively TRBD1 (5 bases). Germline CDR1 is DFQATT and CDR2 is SNEGSKA (reference sequence). Between the trimmed V and J ends, which lost 6 bases and 8 bases, there was a span of 28 bases. The CDR3 consists of 17 residues. The CDR3 region has the DNA TGCAGTGCCTCTCTTTTTGTGCAGGGTTCCTCGTACGAAAAACTGTTTTTT. This sequence encodes CSASLFVQGSSYEKLFF.

V is TRBV11-1 and J is TRBJ2-3; 10 nucleotides line up with TRBD1. The CDR3 is 17 residues long. J lost 0 bases, V lost 2 bases, and 5 bases had no gene match. Germline-derived CDR1 and CDR2 are SGHAT and FQDESV (reference sequence). The CDR3 spells CASSLYRTGGSTDTQYF. CDR3 sequence (DNA): TGTGCCAGCAGCTTATACCGGACAGGGGGAAGCACAGATACGCAGTATTTT.

This clonotype was counted many times. The chain joins TRBV14 to TRBJ1-3; D is ambiguous. CDR1 and CDR2 from the germline V gene are SGHDN and FVKESK. With 8 bases removed from V and 4 bases from J, the gap between germline ends came to 12 bases. The CDR3 has 13 amino acids. As DNA, the CDR3 is TGTGCCAGCTCCCAGGATTCCGGAAACACCATATATTTT. It yields the protein CASSQDSGNTIYF.

In this sample, this clonotype turned up a few times. This chain uses TRBV6-5 with TRBJ1-5; possibly TRBD1 for D (5 bases). V lost 2 bases to trimming and J lost 5 bases, with 7 bases between them. CDR1 and CDR2 (germline): MNHEY, SVGAGI. This CDR3 is built from 13 residues. The CDR3 sequence is CASSYRGYQPQHF. As DNA, the CDR3 is TGTGCCAGCAGTTACCGGGGGTATCAGCCCCAGCATTTT.

The chain combines TRBV4-3 with TRBJ2-7, with D possibly matching TRBD1 (7 bases). TRBJ2-1 matches the DNA end more closely, so the J call is doubtful. The CDR3 runs to 15 residues. Looked up from germline, CDR1 is LGHNA and CDR2 is YSLEER. The CDR3 reads CASSQVQGGTDEQFF. CDR3 DNA sequence: TGCGCCAGCAGCCAAGTCCAGGGGGGTACGGATGAGCAGTTCTTC.

This clonotype was detected only a few times. The V call is TRBV2, the J call TRBJ2-1; D is perhaps TRBD1 (6 bases). The end of the DNA fits TRBJ2-7 better, so the J call may be wrong. Germline assignment: CDR1 SNHLY and CDR2 FYNNEI. CDR3 length: 14 residues. The CDR3 DNA is TGTGCCAGCAATTTACAGGGTCGGAACTACGAGCAGTACTTC. It encodes CASNLQGRNYEQYF.

This clonotype showed up just a few times. This rearrangement joins TRBV7-9 to TRBJ1-2, with D unclear. The germline V gene has CDR1 SEHNR and CDR2 FQNEAQ (reference sequence). The CDR3 is 13 residues long. The V gene lost 3 bases and the J gene lost 8 bases, with 13 bases spanning the gap. DNA of the CDR3: TGTGCCAGCAGCTTTAGATCCGCTGGGGGCTACACCTTC. Amino acid sequence: CASSFRSAGGYTF.

This rearrangement joins TRBV7-9 to TRBJ2-1; D is perhaps TRBD2 (5 bases). The J call is doubtful: the DNA matches TRBJ2-4 better. Per the germline V gene, CDR1 is SEHNR and CDR2 is FQNEAQ (reference sequence). The CDR3 runs 14 residues. DNA for the CDR3: TGTGCCAGCAGCTTGGAAACGGTCGGGGAGACTCAGTACTTC. This translates into CASSLETVGETQYF.

The chain carries TRBV2 and TRBJ2-7; 9 bases agree with TRBD2. Trimming removed 1 base from V and 5 bases from J; junction bases left unmatched: 0. The CDR3 totals 13 residues. CDR1 SNHLY and CDR2 FYNNEI come from the germline V gene. The CDR3 DNA sequence: TGTGCCAGCAGTGAAGGACTAGCGGACGAGCAGTACTTC. Translation: CASSEGLADEQYF.

This chain connects TRBV14 to TRBJ1-1, with TRBD1 identical over 7 bases. The CDR3 runs 16 residues. The J segment lost 4 bases and the V segment lost 4 bases, leaving 12 bases of the junction unmatched. Looked up from germline, CDR1 is SGHDN and CDR2 is FVKESK. CDR3 nucleotide sequence: TGTGCCAGCAGCCTAGACTCTGGACAGGTGATCACTGAAGCTTTCTTT. This codes for CASSLDSGQVITEAFF.

This clonotype appeared a few times. This sequence joins TRBV4-1 and TRBJ2-5; 14 bases are shared with TRBD2. In germline, CDR1 is MGHRA, CDR2 YSYEKL. The CDR3 is 18 amino acids. V dropped 4 bases and J dropped 2; count of bases not matched to a gene: 9. The CDR3 region has the DNA TGCGCCAGCAGCCGGACTAGCGGGGGGCTGAACGGTCAAGAGACCCAGTACTTC. Translation gives CASSRTSGGLNGQETQYF.